One sample yielded the 13 T cell receptor beta chains listed below, sequenced in a study of T-cell reconstitution after alpha-beta-depleted transplantation in children. Unique molecular identifiers featured in how the TCRbeta library was prepared. TCRdb re-derived calls from the PCR reads in MiXCR, one entry per CDR3 protein. The sample yields 670,000 or so distinct CDR3 sequences, around 13% seen once. The sample was PBMCs, taken before TCRalphabeta/CD19-depleted stem cell transplant. The receptors originated from a girl aged 2 to 10 with congenital amegakaryocytic thrombocytopenia, due to receive a stem cell transplant.

This chain uses TRBV21-1 with TRBJ2-7; TRBD1 was called by the table and not checked on the DNA. TRBV21-1 is termed a pseudogene. The CDR3 totals 18 residues. The CDR3 nucleotides are TGTGCCAGCAGCAAATGGGACGTGAAGAACAAGTCGTCCTACGAGCAGTACTTC. Residues: CASSKWDVKNKSSYEQYF.

In this sample, this clonotype turned up many times. The chain is built from TRBV4-2 and TRBJ2-3, with unresolved D. The CDR3 is made up of 16 amino acids. CDR1 and CDR2 from the germline V gene are LGHNA and YNFKEQ. Trimming left V 5 bases short and J 6 bases short, with 21 bases between. This chain's CDR3 is CASSYRSDGPGDTQYF. The DNA for the CDR3 is TGTGCCAGCAGCTATCGAAGTGATGGGCCCGGGGATACGCAGTATTTT.

The genes are TRBV5-1 and TRBJ2-7; 9 bases line up with TRBD2. J gave up 2 bases and V 2 bases, and 5 bases lay outside the gene matches. CDR3 size: 15 residues. Germline assignment: CDR1 SGHRS and CDR2 YFSETQ. This CDR3 is CASSLKAGGPYEQYF. The DNA of the CDR3 is TGCGCCAGCAGCTTAAAAGCGGGAGGCCCCTACGAGCAGTACTTC.

This clonotype appeared many times. The gene calls are TRBV6-2 or TRBV6-3 and TRBJ1-1, with unresolved D. The germline V gene encodes CDR1 MNHEY and CDR2 SVGEGT. The CDR3 length is 14 residues. Trimming left V 7 bases short and J 3 bases short, with 15 bases between. This CDR3 is CASNLRREYTEAFF. As DNA, the CDR3 is TGTGCCAGCAACCTAAGACGAGAGTACACTGAAGCTTTCTTT.

This clonotype was seen ten or more times. The chain employs TRBV29-1 and TRBJ2-7; TRBD2 aligns across 12 bases. V trimming: 4 bases; J trimming: 0 bases; junction bases outside the gene matches: 7. Germline assignment: CDR1 SQVTM and CDR2 ANQGSEA. The CDR3 is 16 amino acids. CDR3: CSVGDSGLAGSYEQYF. CDR3 in DNA: TGCAGCGTTGGAGACTCGGGACTAGCGGGCTCCTACGAGCAGTACTTC.

About this clonotype: This could be a read error, since a much larger clone is one nucleotide away. The rearrangement joins TRBV27 to TRBJ2-7, with 12 positions matching TRBD1. Germline V lookup: CDR1 MNHEY, CDR2 SMNVEV (reference sequence). The CDR3 extends over 17 amino acids. This chain's CDR3 is CASSVIPGTGGPYEQSF. CDR3 in DNA: TGTGCCAGCAGTGTTATCCCTGGGACAGGGGGCCCCTACGAGCAGTCCTTC.

The chain combines TRBV5-1 with TRBJ2-1; the match to TRBD2 covers 8 bases. Trimming took 8 bases from V and 4 from J; bases not matched to a gene: 11. The CDR3 totals 15 residues. Germline CDR1 reads SGHRS; CDR2 reads YFSETQ. As DNA, the CDR3 is TGCGCCAGTTGCTTACTAGCGGAGGCATACAATGAGCAGTTCTTC. Translation: CASCLLAEAYNEQFF. Using reference TRBV5-1 and TRBJ2-1 for the parts outside the CDR3, the full variable domain is KAGVTQTPRYLIKTRGQQVTLSCSPISGHRSVSWYQQTPGQGLQFLFEYFSETQRNKGNFPGRFSGRQFSNSRSEMNVSTLELGDSALYLCASCLLAEAYNEQFFGPGTRLTVL.

J is TRBJ2-7 and V is TRBV5-5, with unresolved D. Germline CDR1 is SGHKS and CDR2 is YYEKEE (reference sequence). The CDR3 totals 15 residues. V lost 4 bases to trimming and J lost 2 bases, with 16 bases between them. The CDR3 nucleotides are TGTGCCAGCAGCCCTGAATGGCAGACGCCCTACGAGCAGTACTTC. Its protein product is CASSPEWQTPYEQYF.

This rearrangement joins TRBV4-1 to TRBJ2-7; no clear D. CDR3 size: 12 residues. Per germline, CDR1 MGHRA and CDR2 YSYEKL. The V end lost 1 base, the J end lost 6 bases, and 7 bases lay between the germline ends. The CDR3 loop reads CASSQGGSEQYF. CDR3 nucleotides: TGCGCCAGCAGCCAAGGGGGAAGCGAGCAGTACTTC.

There are a few counts of this clonotype. The chain combines TRBV7-3 with TRBJ2-1; D is undetermined. The germline V gene has CDR1 SGHTA and CDR2 FQGTGA. CDR3 length equals 16 residues. V was clipped by 1 base and J by 0 bases, with 10 bases between them. The CDR3 region is CASSLIAESSYNEQFF. CDR3 DNA sequence: TGTGCCAGCAGCTTAATCGCCGAGAGCTCCTACAATGAGCAGTTCTTC.

This clonotype has at least ten counts. The rearrangement links TRBV29-1 to TRBJ1-1; D uncertain. Germline V gene data show CDR1 as SQVTM and CDR2 as ANQGSEA. V was cut by 4 bases and J by 3 bases, with 12 bases left in between. CDR3 length: 13 residues. The CDR3 bases are TGCAGCGTTGTCGAGGCTGGGGACACTGAAGCTTTCTTT. Amino acids: CSVVEAGDTEAFF.

This clonotype has just a few counts. The genes are TRBV24-1 and TRBJ2-3; 9 nucleotides agree with TRBD1. The CDR3 has 16 amino acids. The junction had 11 bases not matched to a gene; V was cut back by 5 bases and J by 6 bases. Germline CDR1 and CDR2: KGHDR and SFDVKD. CDR3 nucleotide sequence: TGTGCCACCAGTGCCAGAGGTGGGACAGGGATGGATACGCAGTATTTT. It yields the protein CATSARGGTGMDTQYF.

This clonotype showed up just a few times. The CDR3 region has the DNA TGTGCCAGCAGTTGGGGGGGGGAAGCCTACAATGAGCAGTTCTTC. As protein: CASSWGGEAYNEQFF. The chain couples TRBV28 to TRBJ2-1; 7 nucleotides align to TRBD2. Germline CDR1 MDHEN, CDR2 SYDVKM. The CDR3 totals 15 residues. Trimming cost V 4 bases and J 2 bases; bases outside gene matches: 5.